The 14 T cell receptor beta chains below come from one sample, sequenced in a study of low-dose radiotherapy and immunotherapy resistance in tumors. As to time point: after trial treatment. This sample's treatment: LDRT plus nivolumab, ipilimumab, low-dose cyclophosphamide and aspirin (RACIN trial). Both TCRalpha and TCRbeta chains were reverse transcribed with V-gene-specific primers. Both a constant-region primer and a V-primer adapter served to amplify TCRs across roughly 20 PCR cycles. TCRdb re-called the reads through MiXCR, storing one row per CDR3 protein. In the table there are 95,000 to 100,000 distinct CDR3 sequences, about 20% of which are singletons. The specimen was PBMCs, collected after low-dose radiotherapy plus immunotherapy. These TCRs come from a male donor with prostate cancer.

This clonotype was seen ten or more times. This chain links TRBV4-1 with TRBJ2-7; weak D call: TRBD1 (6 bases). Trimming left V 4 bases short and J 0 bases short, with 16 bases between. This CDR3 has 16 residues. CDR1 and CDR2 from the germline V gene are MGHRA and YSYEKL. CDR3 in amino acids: CASSRAVAGDSYEQYF. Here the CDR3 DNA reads TGCGCCAGCAGCCGGGCGGTGGCAGGGGACTCCTACGAGCAGTACTTC.

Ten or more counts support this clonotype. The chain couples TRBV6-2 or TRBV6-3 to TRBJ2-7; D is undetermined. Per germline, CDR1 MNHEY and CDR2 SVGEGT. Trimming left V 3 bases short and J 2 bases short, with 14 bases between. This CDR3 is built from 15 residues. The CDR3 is CASSYKFGRAYEQYF. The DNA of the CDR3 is TGTGCCAGCAGTTATAAGTTCGGCAGAGCCTACGAGCAGTACTTC.

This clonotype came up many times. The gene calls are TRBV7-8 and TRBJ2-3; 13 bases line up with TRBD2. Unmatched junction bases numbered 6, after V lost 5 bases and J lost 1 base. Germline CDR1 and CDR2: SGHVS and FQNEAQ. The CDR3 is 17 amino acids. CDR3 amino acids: CASSDRLAGGRTDTQYF. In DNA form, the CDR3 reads TGTGCCAGCAGCGACCGACTAGCGGGGGGCCGCACAGATACGCAGTATTTT.

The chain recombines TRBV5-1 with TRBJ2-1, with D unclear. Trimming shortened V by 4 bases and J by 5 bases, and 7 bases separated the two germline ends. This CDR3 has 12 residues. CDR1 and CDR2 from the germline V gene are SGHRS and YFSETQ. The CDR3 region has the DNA TGCGCCAGCAGCAACTTGAACAATGAGCAGTTCTTC. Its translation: CASSNLNNEQFF. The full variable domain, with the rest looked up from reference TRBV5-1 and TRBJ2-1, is KAGVTQTPRYLIKTRGQQVTLSCSPISGHRSVSWYQQTPGQGLQFLFEYFSETQRNKGNFPGRFSGRQFSNSRSEMNVSTLELGDSALYLCASSNLNNEQFFGPGTRLTVL.

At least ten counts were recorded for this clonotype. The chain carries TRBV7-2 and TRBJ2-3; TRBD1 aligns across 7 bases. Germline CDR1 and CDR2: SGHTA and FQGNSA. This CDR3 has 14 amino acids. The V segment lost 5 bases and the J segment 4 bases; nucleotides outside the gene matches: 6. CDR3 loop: CASSPEGQSDTQYF. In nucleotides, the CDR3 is TGTGCCAGCAGCCCCGAGGGACAGTCAGATACGCAGTATTTT. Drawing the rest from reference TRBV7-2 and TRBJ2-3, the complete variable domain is GAGVSQSPSNKVTEKGKDVELRCDPISGHTALYWYRQSLGQGLEFLIYFQGNSAPDKSGLPSDRFSAERTGGSVSTLTIQRTQQEDSAVYLCASSPEGQSDTQYFGPGTRLTVL.

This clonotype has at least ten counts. The chain's CDR3 is CASSRTSETDTQYF. The DNA for the CDR3 is TGCGCCAGCAGCAGGACTAGCGAAACAGATACGCAGTATTTT. The genes are TRBV5-1 and TRBJ2-3; 9 bases are shared with TRBD2. The V segment lost 4 bases and the J segment 3 bases; nucleotides outside the gene matches: 3. The germline gives CDR1 SGHRS, CDR2 YFSETQ. This CDR3 contains 14 residues.

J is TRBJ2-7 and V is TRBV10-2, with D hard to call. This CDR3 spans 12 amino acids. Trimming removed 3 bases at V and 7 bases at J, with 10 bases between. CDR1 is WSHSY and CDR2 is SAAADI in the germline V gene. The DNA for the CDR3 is TGCGCCAGCAGTGACCAGAGGACGGAGCAGTACTTC. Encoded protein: CASSDQRTEQYF.

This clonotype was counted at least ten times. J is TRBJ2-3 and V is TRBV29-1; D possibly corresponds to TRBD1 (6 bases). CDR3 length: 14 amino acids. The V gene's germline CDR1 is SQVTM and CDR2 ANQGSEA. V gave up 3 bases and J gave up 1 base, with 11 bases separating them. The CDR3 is CSVEGHLRTDTQYF. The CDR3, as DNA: TGCAGCGTTGAGGGACACCTACGCACAGATACGCAGTATTTT.

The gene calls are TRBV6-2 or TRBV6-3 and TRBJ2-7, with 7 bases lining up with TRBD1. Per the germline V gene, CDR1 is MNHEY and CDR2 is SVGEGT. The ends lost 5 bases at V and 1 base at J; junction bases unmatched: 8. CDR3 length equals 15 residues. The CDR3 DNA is TGTGCCAGCAGTGAAGTTCCGGGACAGTCCTACGAGCAGTACTTC. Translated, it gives CASSEVPGQSYEQYF.

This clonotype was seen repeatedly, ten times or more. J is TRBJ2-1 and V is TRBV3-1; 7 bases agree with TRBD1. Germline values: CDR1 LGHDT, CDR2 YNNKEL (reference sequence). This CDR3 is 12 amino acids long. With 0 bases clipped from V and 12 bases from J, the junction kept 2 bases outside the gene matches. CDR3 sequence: CASSQDSGGQFF. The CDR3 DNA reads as TGTGCCAGCAGCCAAGATTCAGGGGGGCAGTTCTTC.

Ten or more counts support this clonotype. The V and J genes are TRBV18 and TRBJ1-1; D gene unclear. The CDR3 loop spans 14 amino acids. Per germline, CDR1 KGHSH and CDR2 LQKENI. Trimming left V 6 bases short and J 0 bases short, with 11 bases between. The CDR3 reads CASSPQEMNTEAFF. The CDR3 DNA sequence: TGTGCCAGCTCCCCCCAGGAGATGAACACTGAAGCTTTCTTT.

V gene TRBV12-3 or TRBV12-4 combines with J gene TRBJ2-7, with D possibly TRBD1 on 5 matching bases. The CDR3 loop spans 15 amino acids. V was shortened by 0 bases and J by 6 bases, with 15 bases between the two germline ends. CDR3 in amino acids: CASSLANTGFVEQYF. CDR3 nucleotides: TGTGCCAGCAGTTTAGCGAACACAGGATTCGTCGAGCAGTACTTC.

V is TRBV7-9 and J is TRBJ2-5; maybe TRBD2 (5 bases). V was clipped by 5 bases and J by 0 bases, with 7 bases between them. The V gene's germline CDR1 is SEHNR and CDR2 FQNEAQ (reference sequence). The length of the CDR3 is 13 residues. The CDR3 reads CASSPGDQETQYF. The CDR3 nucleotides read TGTGCCAGCAGCCCCGGGGACCAAGAGACCCAGTACTTC. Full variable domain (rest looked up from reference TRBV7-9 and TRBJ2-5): DTGVSQNPRHKITKRGQNVTFRCDPISEHNRLYWYRQTLGQGPEFLTYFQNEAQLEKSRLLSDRFSAERPKGSFSTLEIQRTEQGDSAMYLCASSPGDQETQYFGPGTRLLVL.

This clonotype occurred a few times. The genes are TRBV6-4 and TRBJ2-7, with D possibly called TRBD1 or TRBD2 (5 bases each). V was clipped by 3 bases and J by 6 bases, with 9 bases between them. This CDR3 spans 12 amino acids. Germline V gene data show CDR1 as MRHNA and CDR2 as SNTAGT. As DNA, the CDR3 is TGTGCCAGCAGTGATGGGGGTGGCGAGCAGTACTTC. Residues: CASSDGGGEQYF.